The clone carrying this T cell receptor beta chain was recorded at least ten times. Antigen: not known. This CDR3 is 19 amino acids long. Germline CDR1 and CDR2: LGHDT and YNNKEL (reference sequence). Trimming removed 4 bases from V and 0 bases from J; junction bases left unmatched: 16. The sample belongs to a study of neurological immune-mediated disorders. Study results and limitations: Among 34 multiple sclerosis patients, 18 had repertoires that phylogenetic grouping placed in one related-CDR3 cluster, a possible signature.

This sample's time point: longitudinal time-point 2. A single record per CDR3 protein comes from TCRdb applying MiXCR to the 5' RACE reads. The sample includes 65,000 to 95,000 distinct CDR3 sequences, approximately 5.8% of them seen just once. Specimen: PBMCs. The receptor comes from a woman in her sixties with multiple sclerosis. The chain joins TRBV3-1 to TRBJ1-1, with TRBD1 matching 8 bases. CDR3 in amino acids: CASSPNRRSGGFMNTEAFF. The CDR3 DNA follows: TGTGCCAGCAGCCCAAATCGTCGCTCAGGGGGCTTCATGAACACTGAAGCTTTCTTT.